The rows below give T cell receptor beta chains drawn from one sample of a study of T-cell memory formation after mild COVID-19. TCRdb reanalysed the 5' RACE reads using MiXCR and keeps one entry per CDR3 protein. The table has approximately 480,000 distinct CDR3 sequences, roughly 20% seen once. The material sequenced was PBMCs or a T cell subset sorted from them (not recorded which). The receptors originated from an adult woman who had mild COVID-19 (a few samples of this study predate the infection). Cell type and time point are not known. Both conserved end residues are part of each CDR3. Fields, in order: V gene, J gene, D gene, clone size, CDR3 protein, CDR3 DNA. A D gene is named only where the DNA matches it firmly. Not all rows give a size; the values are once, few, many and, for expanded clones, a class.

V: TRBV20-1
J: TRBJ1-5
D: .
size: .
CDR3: CSAREAQFTNQPQHF
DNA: TGCAGTGCTAGAGAGGCGCAGTTCACGAATCAGCCCCAGCATTTT

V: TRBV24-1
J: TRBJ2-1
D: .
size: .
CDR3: CATSDPLGNSYNEQFF
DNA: TGTGCCACCAGTGATCCCCTGGGCAACTCCTACAATGAGCAGTTCTTC

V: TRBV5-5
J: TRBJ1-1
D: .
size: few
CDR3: CASSFAGVNTEAFF
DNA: TGTGCCAGCAGCTTTGCGGGCGTGAACACTGAAGCTTTCTTT

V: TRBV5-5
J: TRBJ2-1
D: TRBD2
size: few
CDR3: CASSQLGGAGGYNEQFF
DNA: TGTGCCAGCAGCCAACTAGGAGGAGCGGGGGGCTACAATGAGCAGTTCTTC

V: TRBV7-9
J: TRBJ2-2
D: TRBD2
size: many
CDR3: CASSPTSANTGELFF
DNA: TGTGCCAGCAGCCCGACTAGCGCGAACACCGGGGAGCTGTTTTTT

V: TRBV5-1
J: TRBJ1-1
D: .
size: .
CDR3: CASSFGQPNTEAFF
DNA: TGCGCCAGCAGCTTCGGACAGCCGAACACTGAAGCTTTCTTT

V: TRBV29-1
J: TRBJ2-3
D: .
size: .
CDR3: CSVEGRGKPQYF
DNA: TGCAGCGTTGAAGGCCGGGGGAAGCCGCAGTATTTT

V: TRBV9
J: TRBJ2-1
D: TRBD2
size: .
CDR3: CASSVDPGGAQFF
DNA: TGTGCCAGCAGCGTAGACCCGGGAGGGGCGCAGTTCTTC

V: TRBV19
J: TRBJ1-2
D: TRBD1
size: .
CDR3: CASSIRTGDGYTF
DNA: TGTGCCAGTAGTATAAGGACAGGGGATGGCTACACCTTC

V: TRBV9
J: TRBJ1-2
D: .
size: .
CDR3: CASSADLTRGYTF
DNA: TGTGCCAGCAGCGCGGACCTCACTCGTGGCTACACCTTC

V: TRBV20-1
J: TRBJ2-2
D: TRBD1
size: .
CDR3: CSARLGQGTGELFF
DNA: TGCAGTGCTAGATTGGGACAGGGAACCGGGGAGCTGTTTTTT

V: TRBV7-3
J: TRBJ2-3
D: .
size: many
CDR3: CASSLKGTDTQYF
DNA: TGTGCCAGCAGCTTAAAGGGCACAGATACGCAGTATTTT

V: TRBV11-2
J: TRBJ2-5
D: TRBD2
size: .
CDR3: CASSLYTSDQETQYF
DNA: TGTGCCAGCAGCTTATATACTAGCGACCAAGAGACCCAGTACTTC

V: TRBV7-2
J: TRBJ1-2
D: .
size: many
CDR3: CASSLGTYGYTF
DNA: TGTGCCAGCAGCTTGGGCACCTATGGCTACACCTTC

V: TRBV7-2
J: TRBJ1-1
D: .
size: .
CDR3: CASSKALLTEAFF
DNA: TGTGCCAGCAGCAAAGCCCTTCTCACTGAAGCTTTCTTT

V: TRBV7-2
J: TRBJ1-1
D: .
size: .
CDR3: CASSLDQGTAFF
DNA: TGTGCCAGCAGCTTAGATCAGGGAACGGCTTTCTTT

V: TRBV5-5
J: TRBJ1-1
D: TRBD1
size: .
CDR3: CASSFYDRDGTEAFF
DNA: TGTGCCAGCAGCTTTTATGACAGGGATGGAACTGAAGCTTTCTTT

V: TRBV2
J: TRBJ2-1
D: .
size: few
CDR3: CASNREPSSYNEQFF
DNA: TGTGCCAGCAACCGAGAGCCGAGCTCCTACAATGAGCAGTTCTTC

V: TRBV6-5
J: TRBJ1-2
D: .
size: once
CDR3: CASRYDYSASEGGYTF
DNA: TGTGCCAGCAGGTACGACTATTCAGCGTCAGAAGGAGGCTACACCTTC

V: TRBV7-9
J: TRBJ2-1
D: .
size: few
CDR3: CASSPDTPYNEQFF
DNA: TGTGCCAGCAGCCCAGACACCCCCTACAATGAGCAGTTCTTC

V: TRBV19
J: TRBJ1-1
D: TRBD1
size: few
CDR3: CASSIRDRGNTEAFF
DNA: TGTGCCAGTAGTATCCGGGACAGGGGGAACACTGAAGCTTTCTTT

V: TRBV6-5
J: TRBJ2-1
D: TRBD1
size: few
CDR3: CASKGTTGAYNEQFF
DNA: TGTGCCAGCAAGGGTACGACAGGGGCGTACAATGAGCAGTTCTTC

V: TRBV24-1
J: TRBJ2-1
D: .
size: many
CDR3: CATSDLGNEQFF
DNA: TGTGCCACCAGTGATTTAGGTAATGAGCAGTTCTTC

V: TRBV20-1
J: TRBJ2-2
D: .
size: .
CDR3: CSARGNARRTGELFF
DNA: TGCAGTGCTAGAGGGAATGCTCGGCGCACCGGGGAGCTGTTTTTT

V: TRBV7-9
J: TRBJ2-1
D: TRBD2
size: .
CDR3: CASSRLARTSFDYNEQFF
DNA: TGTGCCAGCAGCCGCCTTGCTCGGACTAGCTTCGACTACAATGAGCAGTTCTTC

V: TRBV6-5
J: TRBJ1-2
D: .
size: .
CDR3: CASSYDHRVGGYTF
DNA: TGTGCCAGCAGTTACGATCATCGCGTTGGTGGCTACACCTTC

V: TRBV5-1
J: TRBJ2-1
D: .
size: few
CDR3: CASSLAGRGDNNEQFF
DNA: TGCGCCAGCAGCTTGGCGGGGCGGGGAGACAACAATGAGCAGTTCTTC

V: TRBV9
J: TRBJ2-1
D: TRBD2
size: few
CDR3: CASSVEAGPYNEQFF
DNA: TGTGCCAGCAGCGTGGAAGCGGGGCCCTACAATGAGCAGTTCTTC

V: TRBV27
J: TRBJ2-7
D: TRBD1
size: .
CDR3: CASSRTGYYEQYF
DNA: TGTGCCAGCAGTCGGACAGGGTACTACGAGCAGTACTTC

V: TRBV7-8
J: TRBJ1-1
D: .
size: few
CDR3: CASSFGRGRTEAFF
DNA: TGTGCCAGCAGCTTTGGGAGGGGTCGGACTGAAGCTTTCTTT

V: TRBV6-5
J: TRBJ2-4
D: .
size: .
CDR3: CASSQGFPRAKNIQYF
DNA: TGTGCCAGCAGTCAGGGGTTCCCTCGAGCCAAAAACATTCAGTACTTC

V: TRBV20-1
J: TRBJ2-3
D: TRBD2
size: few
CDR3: CSARDRWRGGLTDTQYF
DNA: TGCAGTGCTAGAGATCGTTGGCGGGGGGGTCTCACAGATACGCAGTATTTT

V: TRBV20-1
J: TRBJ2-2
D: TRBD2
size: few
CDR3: CSARTSGDTGELFF
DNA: TGCAGTGCGCGGACTAGCGGAGACACCGGGGAGCTGTTTTTT

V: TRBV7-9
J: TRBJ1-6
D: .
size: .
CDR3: CASSFMTTGSSPLHF
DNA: TGTGCCAGCAGCTTTATGACAACTGGTAGTTCACCCCTCCACTTT

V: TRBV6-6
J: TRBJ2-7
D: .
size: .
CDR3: CASLGLNSYEQYF
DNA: TGTGCCAGCCTCGGACTCAACTCCTACGAGCAGTACTTC

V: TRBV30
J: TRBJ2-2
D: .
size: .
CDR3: CAWSVLLGRPGTGELFF
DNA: TGTGCCTGGAGTGTACTATTGGGCCGACCGGGCACCGGGGAGCTGTTTTTT

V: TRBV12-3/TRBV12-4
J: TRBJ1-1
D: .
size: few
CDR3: CASSSNSRGNTEAFF
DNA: TGTGCCAGCAGTTCAAATAGCAGGGGGAACACTGAAGCTTTCTTT

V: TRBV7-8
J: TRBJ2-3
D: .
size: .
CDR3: CASSLVVGSDTQYF
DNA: TGTGCCAGCAGCTTAGTGGTGGGGTCAGATACGCAGTATTTT